The 10 T cell receptor beta chains presented below share a single source sample, sequenced in a study of cytomegalovirus exposure and HLA in healthy donors (dated by TCRdb to about 2017). Libraries came from the immunoSEQ multiplex PCR assay. For the multiplex PCR, a mixture combining 60 forward primers for TCR Vbeta segments and 13 reverse primers for TCR Jbeta segments was used. TCRdb took this table from immuneACCESS and kept in-frame rearrangements with V and J called. Such tables lack part of the clones; where checked against another copy, unresolved V genes explain under half of the gap, and the rest is unexplained. Here the sample has over 85,000 clones; over 60% occur a single time. The ten largest clones add up to 2.5% to 3% of the sample. Sequenced: PBMCs. The receptors were gathered from a woman aged 55 to 70 in good health and CMV-seropositive.

V is TRBV30 and J is TRBJ1-2, with no clear D. The germline V gene encodes CDR1 GTSNPN and CDR2 SVGIG (reference sequence). The germline V and J ends were trimmed by 3 bases and 1 base, with 9 bases remaining between them. The CDR3 is 13 residues long. The CDR3 here is CAWSSGFNYGYTF. The CDR3 DNA sequence: TGTGCCTGGAGCTCGGGTTTTAACTATGGCTACACCTTC.

The genes are TRBV19 and TRBJ1-3; D is uncertain. V lost 1 base, J lost 6 bases, and 7 bases lay in between. This CDR3 is 13 amino acids long. The germline V gene has CDR1 LNHDA and CDR2 SQIVND (reference sequence). The CDR3 coding sequence is TGTGCCAGTAGTATAGGAGGCTCAAACACCATATATTTT. Protein sequence: CASSIGGSNTIYF.

J is TRBJ2-1 and V is TRBV29-1; TRBD2 aligns across 12 bases. After removal of 7 bases from V and 9 bases from J, the junction contained 10 bases not matched to a gene. Germline V gives CDR1 SQVTM, CDR2 ANQGSEA. The CDR3 sequence is 14 residues long. In DNA, the CDR3 is TGCAGCGAGGTCCTAGCGGGAGGGCCTAGTGAGCAGTTCTTC. Encoded protein: CSEVLAGGPSEQFF.

At least ten counts were recorded for this clone. J is TRBJ1-1 and V is TRBV5-1; 7 bases agree with TRBD1. CDR1 and CDR2 (germline): SGHRS, YFSETQ. V lost 4 bases to trimming and J lost 4 bases; unmatched junction nucleotides: 4. The CDR3 runs 13 residues. CDR3 nucleotides: TGCGCCAGCAGCCCAGGGGGTCCCACTGAAGCTTTCTTT. This sequence encodes CASSPGGPTEAFF. Filled out from reference TRBV5-1 and TRBJ1-1, the complete variable domain reads KAGVTQTPRYLIKTRGQQVTLSCSPISGHRSVSWYQQTPGQGLQFLFEYFSETQRNKGNFPGRFSGRQFSNSRSEMNVSTLELGDSALYLCASSPGGPTEAFFGQGTRLTVV.

The genes are TRBV5-1 and TRBJ2-5, with a tentative D call TRBD1 (6 bases). There are 13 residues in the CDR3. V was clipped by 4 bases and J by 5 bases, with 12 bases between them. In germline, CDR1 is SGHRS, CDR2 YFSETQ. CDR3 region: CASSLQGRETQYF. The CDR3, as DNA: TGCGCCAGCAGCCTCCAGGGGCGGGAGACCCAGTACTTC.

V is TRBV6-5 and J is TRBJ1-2; possible D gene TRBD1, 6 bases. Germline V gene lookup returns CDR1 MNHEY and CDR2 SVGAGI. Trimming stripped 7 bases from V and 8 bases from J, with 14 bases between. The CDR3 sequence is 12 residues long. CDR3 nucleotides: TGTGCCAGCAACCTCGGACAGCAAGGCTACACCTTC. Its protein is CASNLGQQGYTF.

This rearrangement joins TRBV5-1 to TRBJ2-7, with TRBD1 identical over 9 bases. V shed 3 bases and J 7 bases; nucleotides not matched to a gene: 5. Germline CDR1 is SGHRS and CDR2 is YFSETQ. The CDR3 is 13 amino acids. The CDR3 DNA reads as TGCGCCAGCAGCTGGACAGGGGCGGAAGAGCAGTACTTC. Translated: CASSWTGAEEQYF.

This clone showed up just a few times. In the same sample, other DNA sequences code for this CDR3. The genes are TRBV7-9 and TRBJ2-4, with D tentatively TRBD2 (5 bases). In germline, CDR1 is SEHNR, CDR2 FQNEAQ (reference sequence). The V end lost 5 bases, the J end lost 3 bases, and 14 bases lay between the germline ends. CDR3 length equals 15 residues. The chain's CDR3 is CASSIMRAGKNIQYF. In DNA, the CDR3 is TGTGCCAGCAGCATCATGCGGGCGGGCAAAAACATTCAGTACTTC.

This chain's CDR3 is CASSPLSSGNTIYF. The CDR3 nucleotides read TGCGCCAGCAGCCCACTTAGCTCTGGAAACACCATATATTTT. The J gene is TRBJ1-3, the V gene TRBV5-1; no clear D gene. CDR1 SGHRS and CDR2 YFSETQ come from the germline V gene. The CDR3 is made up of 14 amino acids. The V end was cut by 4 bases, the J end by 0 bases, with 8 bases between.

The chain recombines TRBV5-4 with TRBJ2-3; 8 bases align to TRBD2. This CDR3 has 16 residues. CDR1 and CDR2 from the germline V gene are SGHNT and YYREEE (reference sequence). Trimming removed 4 bases from V and 4 bases from J; junction bases left unmatched: 11. DNA of the CDR3: TGTGCCAGCAGCACGTACCTCTCGGGAGGGCCAGATACGCAGTATTTT. It specifies CASSTYLSGGPDTQYF.